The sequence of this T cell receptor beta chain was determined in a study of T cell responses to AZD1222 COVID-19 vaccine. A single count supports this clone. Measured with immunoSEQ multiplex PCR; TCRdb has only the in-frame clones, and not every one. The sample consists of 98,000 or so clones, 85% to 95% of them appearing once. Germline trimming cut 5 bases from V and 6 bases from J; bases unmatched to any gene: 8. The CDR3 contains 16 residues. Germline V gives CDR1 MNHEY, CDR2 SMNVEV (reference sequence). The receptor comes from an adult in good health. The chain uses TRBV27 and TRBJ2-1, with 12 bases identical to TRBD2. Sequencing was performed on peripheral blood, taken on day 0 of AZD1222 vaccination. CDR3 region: CASSPLAGGQGNEQFF. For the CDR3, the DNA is TGTGCCAGCAGTCCTCTAGCGGGAGGGCAAGGCAATGAGCAGTTCTTC.